This T cell receptor beta chain is from a study of graft-versus-host responses after intestinal transplantation. Background on the study: Transplantation in recipients was multivisceral, liver-intestinal, or isolated intestinal. Findings and limits, study-wide: Association was observed between peak circulating GvH clone levels and early post-transplant HvG declines.

A word on this clone: The antigen is unknown.

The CDR3 is made up of 16 amino acids. The ends were cut back, 6 bases at V and 4 bases at J, with 19 bases in the middle. Germline assignment: CDR1 SGHRS and CDR2 YFSETQ. Sequencing was performed with immunoSEQ multiplex PCR; in TCRdb, only in-frame clones are kept and a portion is missing. The sample includes about 90,000 clones, roughly four fifths of them seen just once. V is TRBV5-1 and J is TRBJ2-2; D is possibly TRBD2 (7 bases). The clonotype originates from a human donor who received an intestinal transplant. This specimen was unstimulated CD8+ T cells sorted from spleen or lymph node cells, taken before intestinal transplant. The CDR3 protein is CASKARGARFTGELFF. Written as DNA, the CDR3 is TGCGCCAGCAAGGCTCGGGGGGCCCGTTTCACCGGGGAGCTGTTTTTT.